Listed below are T cell receptor beta chains from one sample, sequenced in a study of Graves' ophthalmopathy and Graves' hyperthyroidism. TCRdb used MiXCR to reprocess the multiplex PCR reads, holding one entry per CDR3 protein. Among 340,000 or so distinct CDR3 sequences listed, about 17% were seen once. The source material was peripheral blood. The receptors derive from an adult man with Graves' ophthalmopathy. Each CDR3 is given without its conserved first and last residue.

V	J	CDR3
TRBV25-1	TRBJ2-2	ASSETRANTGELF
TRBV15	TRBJ2-7	ATSKDRPSYEQY
TRBV12-3/TRBV12-4	TRBJ2-5	ASSFLLGREIGETQY
TRBV24-1	TRBJ1-2	ATSGQGVYGYT
TRBV7-2	TRBJ1-2	ASSPTAGVGYT
TRBV7-9	TRBJ2-7	ASSLVGGIYEQY
TRBV20-1	TRBJ2-5	SATVEETQY
TRBV11-2	TRBJ1-1	ASSEGIGTEAF
TRBV7-2	TRBJ2-5	ASSRPAGNEETQY
TRBV12-3/TRBV12-4	TRBJ2-3	ASSWDRTSTDTQY
TRBV19	TRBJ2-7	ASSFRTSGKLEQY
TRBV12-3/TRBV12-4	TRBJ1-6	ASSLILSSPLH
TRBV12-3/TRBV12-4	TRBJ1-2	ASSFPDSLYT
TRBV28	TRBJ2-7	ASSWDRNYEQY
TRBV12-3/TRBV12-4	TRBJ1-2	ASSVDRLYGYT
TRBV2	TRBJ2-5	ASSDRGTAQETQY
TRBV20-1	TRBJ2-5	SAKRQGDQY
TRBV6-5	TRBJ2-7	ASSPTGAGHNEQY
TRBV12-3/TRBV12-4	TRBJ1-1	ASSPHTQGKTEAF
TRBV29-1	TRBJ1-5	SVELGSNQPQH
TRBV12-3/TRBV12-4	TRBJ1-5	ASRVTQGNQPQH
TRBV24-1	TRBJ1-2	ATSDLWQGGGYT
TRBV30	TRBJ2-7	AWSTPRTGWAYEQY
TRBV7-8	TRBJ1-3	ASSLPTPGGAGNTIY
TRBV4-2	TRBJ2-5	ASSQDNAGVETQY
TRBV29-1	TRBJ2-7	SVYAGSSYEQY
TRBV29-1	TRBJ1-6	SVGTGVNSPLH
TRBV7-3	TRBJ1-2	ASSLRGRVRQGAVGYGYT
TRBV7-2	TRBJ2-5	ASSFRLAGGQETQY
TRBV12-3/TRBV12-4	TRBJ2-7	ASSLGEAIYEQY
TRBV28	TRBJ2-5	ASIGAGDGKTQY
TRBV28	TRBJ2-2	ASSFHLLRVSRTGELF
TRBV30	TRBJ2-5	AWSGQLAEQETQY
TRBV13	TRBJ1-3	ASSLNAFSGNTIY
TRBV20-1	TRBJ2-5	SARPANDPGETQY
TRBV6-2/TRBV6-3	TRBJ2-6	ASSRDRAISGANVLT
TRBV5-1	TRBJ2-7	ASSAGGTGPDEQY
TRBV6-5	TRBJ2-7	ASSSQGRWEQY
TRBV7-2	TRBJ2-5	ASSLELRRTQY
TRBV5-1	TRBJ1-1	ASRTRLNTEAF
TRBV7-9	TRBJ2-7	ASSLYSSGEQY
TRBV28	TRBJ2-5	ASSSKTGRETQY
TRBV7-9	TRBJ2-7	ASSPSGQNEQY
TRBV6-2/TRBV6-3	TRBJ2-7	ASSYAGGTGHYEQY
TRBV29-1	TRBJ2-6	SVDTARTTSGANVLT
TRBV5-1	TRBJ1-5	ASSLEPRWDGSNQPQH
TRBV12-3/TRBV12-4	TRBJ1-5	ASRPGTGQPQH
TRBV2	TRBJ2-7	ASNPGFSYEQY
TRBV2	TRBJ1-2	ASRLGQGANYGYT
TRBV28	TRBJ2-7	ASSSQTRWDYEQY
TRBV5-4	TRBJ2-2	ASSSVRDSDITGELF